Below, 22 T cell receptor beta chains from the same sample are listed, as sequenced in a study of blood T cell repertoires in COVID-19. Assay used: immunoSEQ multiplex PCR; TCRdb lists only in-frame clones, some missing. The profile shows roughly 45,000 clones, roughly 89% of them singletons. What was sequenced was peripheral blood. The receptor set was obtained from a man in his 60s with active COVID-19.

With regard to this clone: A read error may produce the germline difference seen at one junction end. The chain is built from TRBV30 and TRBJ2-7; D unresolved. Germline V lookup: CDR1 GTSNPN, CDR2 SVGIG (reference sequence). There are 12 residues in the CDR3. CDR3 nucleotides: TGTGCCTGGAGCCGAGACTCCTCCGAGCAGTACTTC. Translated, it gives CAWSRDSSEQYF.

The chain carries TRBV7-2 and TRBJ1-5; D unclear. CDR1 and CDR2 (germline): SGHTA, FQGNSA. The CDR3 runs 13 residues. The V end was cut by 3 bases, the J end by 4 bases, with 7 bases between. The chain's CDR3 is CASSFQDNQPQHF. As DNA, the CDR3 is TGTGCCAGCAGCTTTCAGGATAATCAGCCCCAGCATTTT.

J is TRBJ1-5 and V is TRBV4-2; 7 nucleotides align to TRBD1. Germline lookup yields CDR1 LGHNA and CDR2 YNFKEQ. The CDR3 runs to 14 residues. V gave up 3 bases and J gave up 4 bases; unmatched junction bases: 3. CDR3 bases: TGTGCCAGCAGCCAGGGACAGTCAAATCAGCCCCAGCATTTT. Protein product: CASSQGQSNQPQHF.

Only one count was recorded for this clone. The chain joins TRBV7-3 to TRBJ2-1; possible D gene TRBD2, 6 bases. This CDR3 has 14 amino acids. Germline V lookup: CDR1 SGHTA, CDR2 FQGTGA. V dropped 3 bases and J dropped 5 bases, with 11 bases sitting between them. The CDR3 sequence is CASSLRRGDNEQFF. The CDR3 DNA follows: TGTGCCAGCAGCTTGAGGCGGGGAGACAATGAGCAGTTCTTC.

The chain couples TRBV7-8 to TRBJ1-5; 9 bases align to TRBD1. Losses at the gene ends were 1 base for V and 5 bases for J; bases not matched to a gene: 12. The germline gives CDR1 SGHVS, CDR2 FQNEAQ. The CDR3 consists of 18 residues. CDR3 sequence: CASSLEDRGGGGYQPQHF. The CDR3 bases are TGTGCCAGCAGCTTAGAGGACAGGGGTGGGGGCGGATATCAGCCCCAGCATTTT.

The chain employs TRBV5-1 and TRBJ2-3; D is perhaps TRBD1 (6 bases). This CDR3 has 15 residues. Germline CDR1 reads SGHRS; CDR2 reads YFSETQ. The V end lost 3 bases, the J end lost 2 bases, and 13 bases lay between the germline ends. The DNA for the CDR3 is TGCGCCAGCAGCTCGAGGACAGACATCACAGATACGCAGTATTTT. It translates to CASSSRTDITDTQYF.

The genes are TRBV28 and TRBJ2-7; 10 bases line up with TRBD1. This CDR3 region has 13 residues. V lost 6 bases, J lost 9 bases, and 8 bases stayed unmatched. Germline V gene data show CDR1 as MDHEN and CDR2 as SYDVKM. CDR3 loop: CASSPRGTGVQYF. In nucleotides, the CDR3 is TGTGCCAGCAGCCCCCGCGGGACAGGGGTGCAGTACTTC.

The chain recombines TRBV28 with TRBJ2-7; D possibly corresponds to TRBD2 (6 bases). Per germline, CDR1 MDHEN and CDR2 SYDVKM. CDR3 length: 14 amino acids. The V gene lost 7 bases and the J gene lost 2 bases, with 15 bases spanning the gap. As DNA, the CDR3 is TGTGCCAGCAATCACCCGGGGGACCCCTACGAGCAGTACTTC. Translation: CASNHPGDPYEQYF.

The V call is TRBV28, the J call TRBJ1-6; a possible D gene is TRBD1 (5 bases). V was cut by 5 bases and J by 3 bases, with 26 bases left in between. This CDR3 region has 20 residues. The germline V gene has CDR1 MDHEN and CDR2 SYDVKM. CDR3 loop: CASSPLARGPSSIYNSPLHF. As DNA, the CDR3 is TGTGCCAGCAGTCCACTAGCCCGGGGCCCTTCCTCGATCTATAATTCACCCCTCCACTTT.

The sample holds a few counts of this clone. The chain's CDR3 is CASSEGEGWGNQPQHF. CDR3 bases: TGTGCCAGCAGTGAAGGGGAGGGGTGGGGCAATCAGCCCCAGCATTTT. The chain couples TRBV6-1 to TRBJ1-5; D is possibly TRBD1 (5 bases). Germline-derived CDR1 and CDR2 are MNHNS and SASEGT. The germline V and J ends were trimmed by 1 base and 2 bases, with 12 bases remaining between them. This CDR3 contains 16 residues.

This clone was detected only once. This chain connects TRBV5-4 to TRBJ2-7; 12 bases map to TRBD2. After removal of 4 bases from V and 7 bases from J, the junction contained 12 bases not matched to a gene. Germline V lookup: CDR1 SGHNT, CDR2 YYREEE (reference sequence). This CDR3 region has 16 residues. The CDR3 bases are TGTGCCAGCAGCCCTGGGGCTAGCGGGAGGGTCGAAGAGCAGTACTTC. Protein product: CASSPGASGRVEEQYF.

The V gene is TRBV6-6, the J gene TRBJ1-6; TRBD1 aligns across 7 bases. The germline gives CDR1 MNHNY, CDR2 SVGAGI (reference sequence). J lost 5 bases, V lost 0 bases, and 4 bases had no gene match. The CDR3 is 16 amino acids. The CDR3 spells CASSYSPGTDNSPLHF. The CDR3 region has the DNA TGTGCCAGCAGTTACTCACCGGGGACAGATAATTCACCCCTCCACTTT.

This chain joins TRBV6-1 and TRBJ2-6; possible D gene TRBD1, 6 bases. Germline CDR1 and CDR2: MNHNS and SASEGT. With 4 bases removed from V and 9 bases from J, the gap between germline ends came to 19 bases. The CDR3 extends over 16 amino acids. CDR3 region: CASSAPSGAPSNVLTF. As DNA, the CDR3 is TGTGCCAGCAGTGCCCCCTCAGGGGCACCAAGCAACGTCCTGACTTTC.

CDR3 sequence (DNA): TGTGCCAGCAGCCCCCGGGGGTGGACGCGGGGGGCCACAGATACGCAGTATTTT. Its protein product is CASSPRGWTRGATDTQYF. V is TRBV9 and J is TRBJ2-3; 8 nucleotides agree with TRBD2. The germline V gene has CDR1 SGDLS and CDR2 YYNGEE. V shed 4 bases, J shed 2 bases, and the junction held 15 bases outside the gene matches. The length of the CDR3 is 18 residues.

The J gene is TRBJ1-2, the V gene TRBV9; TRBD1 matches 8 bases. J was trimmed by 10 bases and V by 4 bases; bases with no gene match: 9. From germline, CDR1 is SGDLS and CDR2 YYNGEE. The CDR3 contains 13 residues. CDR3 in DNA: TGTGCCAGCAGCCCAGGGGGCAATAGGGACTACACCTTC. Its translation is CASSPGGNRDYTF.

This chain uses TRBV5-1 with TRBJ1-4, with TRBD1 identical over 7 bases. The CDR3 covers 16 residues. Losses at the gene ends were 4 bases for V and 8 bases for J; bases not matched to a gene: 14. CDR1 and CDR2 from the germline V gene are SGHRS and YFSETQ. DNA of the CDR3: TGCGCCAGCAGCCCCTCAGACAGGGTGGGATACGAAAAACTGTTTTTT. As protein: CASSPSDRVGYEKLFF.

The chain employs TRBV6-6 and TRBJ1-6; 7 nucleotides align to TRBD1. V was clipped by 5 bases and J by 7 bases; unmatched bases: 8. The CDR3 contains 15 residues. The V gene's germline CDR1 is MNHNY and CDR2 SVGAGI (reference sequence). In DNA form, the CDR3 reads TGTGCCAGCAGTAGATCGACAGGGTCAAATTCACCCCTCCACTTT. This codes for CASSRSTGSNSPLHF.

J is TRBJ1-6 and V is TRBV7-9; a possible D gene is TRBD1 (6 bases). With 2 bases removed from V and 5 bases from J, the gap between germline ends came to 10 bases. Germline V gene data show CDR1 as SEHNR and CDR2 as FQNEAQ (reference sequence). The CDR3 contains 15 residues. As DNA, the CDR3 is TGTGCCAGCAGCTTAACACAGGGTGATAATTCACCCCTCCACTTT. Translating gives CASSLTQGDNSPLHF. The full variable domain, with the rest looked up from reference TRBV7-9 and TRBJ1-6, is DTGVSQNPRHKITKRGQNVTFRCDPISEHNRLYWYRQTLGQGPEFLTYFQNEAQLEKSRLLSDRFSAERPKGSFSTLEIQRTEQGDSAMYLCASSLTQGDNSPLHFGNGTRLTVT.

The chain has TRBV27 and TRBJ2-5; 13 positions match TRBD2. The V and J ends lost 6 bases and 5 bases, in that order; junction bases with no gene match: 6. CDR1 and CDR2 from the germline V gene are MNHEY and SMNVEV (reference sequence). The CDR3 is 15 residues long. The CDR3, as DNA: TGTGCCAGCAGCGGACTAGCGGGAGAGCATGAGACCCAGTACTTC. It is translated as CASSGLAGEHETQYF.

The J gene is TRBJ1-3, the V gene TRBV4-1; TRBD1 is a possible D gene (6 bases). Germline V gene data show CDR1 as MGHRA and CDR2 as YSYEKL. Trimming took off 3 bases at V and 0 bases at J, with 9 bases between the two ends. This CDR3 is built from 15 residues. In DNA, the CDR3 is TGCGCCAGCAGCCAGAGACAGGTCTCTGGAAACACCATATATTTT. It is translated as CASSQRQVSGNTIYF.

The chain uses TRBV30 and TRBJ1-1, with 7 bases matching TRBD1. CDR3 length equals 14 residues. V was pared by 1 base and J by 7 bases, with 9 bases of the junction left unmatched. The germline CDR1 and CDR2 sequences are GTSNPN and SVGIG (reference sequence). CDR3 region: CAWSDDRDMNEAFF. DNA for the CDR3: TGTGCCTGGAGTGATGACAGGGACATGAATGAAGCTTTCTTT. Full variable domain (outside the CDR3, taken from reference TRBV30 and TRBJ1-1): SQTIHQWPATLVQPVGSPLSLECTVEGTSNPNLYWYRQAAGRGLQLLFYSVGIGQISSEVPQNLSASRPQDRQFILSSKKLLLSDSGFYLCAWSDDRDMNEAFFGQGTRLTVV.

The chain employs TRBV5-5 and TRBJ2-3; D perhaps matches TRBD1 (5 bases). Trimming took off 6 bases at V and 0 bases at J, with 11 bases between the two ends. The CDR3 is made up of 14 amino acids. The germline V gene encodes CDR1 SGHKS and CDR2 YYEKEE (reference sequence). DNA for the CDR3: TGTGCCAGCAACAGACAGATGAGCACAGATACGCAGTATTTT. Its translation: CASNRQMSTDTQYF.